These 2 T cell receptor beta chains were sequenced from one sample in a study of post-analysis software for immune sequencing data. Antigens of these TCRs are unknown. Unique molecular identifiers were built into the TCR beta cDNA libraries. TCRdb itself ran the PCR reads through MiXCR, one entry per CDR3 protein. The sample lists 500,000 to 600,000 distinct CDR3 sequences, roughly 46% seen once, with more than 1.5% in the top ten. Study-level results: With TRBV5-6, TRBV5-1 and TRBV20-1 included, 5 or 6 TRBV segments were more frequent in patients than in controls.

Source material: blood. Receptors were obtained from a girl aged 10 to 17 with multiple sclerosis.

The chain has TRBV12-3 or TRBV12-4 and TRBJ1-2; D call uncertain. The CDR3 runs to 11 residues. Trimming took off 10 bases at V and 8 bases at J, with 14 bases between the two ends. The chain's CDR3 is CATNEETGYTF. CDR3 DNA sequence: TGTGCCACCAACGAAGAAACAGGCTACACCTTC.

This clonotype was detected once. The gene calls are TRBV28 and TRBJ2-1; no clear D. The V gene lost 1 base and the J gene lost 10 bases, with 17 bases spanning the gap. Germline V gene lookup returns CDR1 MDHEN and CDR2 SYDVKM. The CDR3 loop spans 15 amino acids. The CDR3: CASSLSRVRFLEQFF. CDR3 coding DNA: TGTGCCAGCAGTTTATCCCGGGTTCGGTTTCTAGAGCAGTTCTTC.